The T cell receptor beta chain described here comes from a study of shared clonotypes between healthy human individuals. Study-level findings and limits: Several donors showed sharing of 4.5% to 6% of naive CD4 clonotypes.

The assay was immunoSEQ multiplex PCR, and TCRdb's table has in-frame clones only and misses some. The profile shows 2 million to 2.5 million clones, approximately 95% of them singletons. As regards this clone: The antigen is undetermined.

There are 13 residues in the CDR3. V was shortened by 5 bases and J by 4 bases, with 9 bases between the two germline ends. CDR1 and CDR2 from the germline V gene are SGHTA and FQGNSA. The clonotype comes from a man younger than 35 in good health. The chain employs TRBV7-2 and TRBJ1-5; tentatively, D is TRBD1 (6 bases). The sequencing input was naive CD4+ T cells sorted from blood. The sample's subset: CD45RA+ positively selected. The CDR3 bases are TGTGCCAGCAGCCTCCAGGGGAATCAGCCCCAGCATTTT. It encodes CASSLQGNQPQHF.